The clone carrying this TCR beta chain appeared a few times. What it recognizes is unknown. This sample is drawn from a study of T cell repertoires in cytomegalovirus infection. At the level of the study: HLA-C-restricted CMV epitopes, recently identified, and well-studied HLA-B-restricted ones were used by the study. Indications came from public TCR beta signatures; they pointed to CMV infection and to a matching HLA type.

TCRdb itself ran the reads through MiXCR, one entry per CDR3 protein. The sample lists around 900,000 distinct CDR3 sequences, less than 35% occurring once. Per the germline V gene, CDR1 is SQVTM and CDR2 is ANQGSEA. The CDR3 contains 15 residues. The germline V and J ends were trimmed by 0 bases and 4 bases, with 16 bases remaining between them. Study-level results: Predominance within the ex vivo response was attributable to HLA-C-restricted CMV-specific TCR beta clonotypes.

This clonotype originated in a human donor in good health (CMV status not recorded). Some clones in this sample may be carry-over from other donors' samples. The V call is TRBV29-1, the J call TRBJ2-7, with no clear D. The material sequenced was cultured CD8+ T cells from PBMCs, taken from culture after CMV antigen stimulation. The chain's CDR3 is CSVEDDLGYAYEQYF. CDR3 DNA: TGCAGCGTTGAAGACGATTTGGGATACGCATACGAGCAGTACTTC.